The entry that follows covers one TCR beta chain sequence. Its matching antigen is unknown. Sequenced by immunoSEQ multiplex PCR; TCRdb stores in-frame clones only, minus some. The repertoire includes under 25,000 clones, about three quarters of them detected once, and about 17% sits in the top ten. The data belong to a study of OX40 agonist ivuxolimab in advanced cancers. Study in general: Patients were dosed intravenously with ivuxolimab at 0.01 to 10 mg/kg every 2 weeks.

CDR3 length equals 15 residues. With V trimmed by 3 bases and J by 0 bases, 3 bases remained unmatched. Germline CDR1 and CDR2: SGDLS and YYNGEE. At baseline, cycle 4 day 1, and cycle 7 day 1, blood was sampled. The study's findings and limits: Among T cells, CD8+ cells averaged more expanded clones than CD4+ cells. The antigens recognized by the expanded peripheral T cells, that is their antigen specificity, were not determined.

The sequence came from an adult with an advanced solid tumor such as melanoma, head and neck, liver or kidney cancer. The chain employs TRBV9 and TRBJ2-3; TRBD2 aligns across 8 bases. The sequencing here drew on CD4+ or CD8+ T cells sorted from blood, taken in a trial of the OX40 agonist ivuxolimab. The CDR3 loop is CASSATSASTDTQYF. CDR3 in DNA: TGTGCCAGCAGCGCGACTAGCGCAAGCACAGATACGCAGTATTTT. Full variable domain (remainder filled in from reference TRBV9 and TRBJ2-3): DSGVTQTPKHLITATGQRVTLRCSPRSGDLSVYWYQQSLDQGLQFLIQYYNGEERAKGNILERFSAQQFPDLHSELNLSSLELGDSALYFCASSATSASTDTQYFGPGTRLTVL.